Listed below are T cell receptor beta chains from one sample, sequenced in a study of blood T cell repertoires in COVID-19. Generated by immunoSEQ multiplex PCR, the TCRdb table keeps only in-frame clones and is missing some. This sample has fewer than 300,000 clones, with approximately 93% found just once. Sequenced: peripheral blood. All receptors come from a young woman with COVID-19, enrolled during active disease. Each CDR3 is given with its conserved first and last residue. The order of the fields is CDR3 DNA, CDR3 protein, V gene, J gene, D gene, clone size. The D gene is left open where the match is weak. The size entry is marked missing in some rows and otherwise reads once, few, many or a size class.

cdr3_nt: TGCAGCGTTCTCGGCCTATTGGGGCCTAATGAAAAACTGTTTTTT
cdr3_aa: CSVLGLLGPNEKLFF
v_call: TRBV29-1
j_call: TRBJ1-4
d_call: .
clone_size: .

cdr3_nt: TGTGCCAGCAGCTTAGGATGGACTAGCGGGACAAACCAAGAGACCCAGTACTTC
cdr3_aa: CASSLGWTSGTNQETQYF
v_call: TRBV7-8
j_call: TRBJ2-5
d_call: TRBD2
clone_size: .

cdr3_nt: TGTGCCAGCAGCGCACTAGCAGCTAGCACAGATACGCAGTATTTT
cdr3_aa: CASSALAASTDTQYF
v_call: TRBV9
j_call: TRBJ2-3
d_call: .
clone_size: once

cdr3_nt: TGTGCCAGCAGCTTGTTCAGAATCTCTGGAAACACCATATATTTT
cdr3_aa: CASSLFRISGNTIYF
v_call: TRBV5-6
j_call: TRBJ1-3
d_call: .
clone_size: .

cdr3_nt: TGCGCCAGCAGCCAAGACGAGGGAGAGACCCAGTACTTC
cdr3_aa: CASSQDEGETQYF
v_call: TRBV4-1
j_call: TRBJ2-5
d_call: .
clone_size: once

cdr3_nt: TGTGCCAGCAGTTACCAGGGTTATAATTCACCCCTCCACTTT
cdr3_aa: CASSYQGYNSPLHF
v_call: TRBV6-5
j_call: TRBJ1-6
d_call: .
clone_size: .

cdr3_nt: TGTGCCAGCAGCTCTATCCTCTATGGCTACACCTTC
cdr3_aa: CASSSILYGYTF
v_call: TRBV9
j_call: TRBJ1-2
d_call: .
clone_size: .

cdr3_nt: TGTGCCAGCTTTGAGGCTGACACTGAAGCTTTCTTT
cdr3_aa: CASFEADTEAFF
v_call: TRBV6-5
j_call: TRBJ1-1
d_call: .
clone_size: few

cdr3_nt: TGTGCCAGCAGCCCCAAGGGGACAGGGAGGGGCTACACCTTC
cdr3_aa: CASSPKGTGRGYTF
v_call: TRBV11-2
j_call: TRBJ1-2
d_call: TRBD1
clone_size: .

cdr3_nt: TGTGCCATCAGTGAGTCAGGGGCGAATCAGCCCCAGCATTTT
cdr3_aa: CAISESGANQPQHF
v_call: TRBV10-3
j_call: TRBJ1-5
d_call: .
clone_size: .

cdr3_nt: TGTGCCAGCAGCGTACAGGGGGCGGATAGCTCCTACGAGCAGTACTTC
cdr3_aa: CASSVQGADSSYEQYF
v_call: TRBV7-8
j_call: TRBJ2-7
d_call: TRBD1
clone_size: .

cdr3_nt: TGCAGCGTTGCGGGGGTAATGAGGGCAGATACGCAGTATTTT
cdr3_aa: CSVAGVMRADTQYF
v_call: TRBV29-1
j_call: TRBJ2-3
d_call: .
clone_size: .

cdr3_nt: TGCGCCAGCAGTCCCGGACAGGTAGGGAATGAGCAGTTCTTC
cdr3_aa: CASSPGQVGNEQFF
v_call: TRBV23-1
j_call: TRBJ2-1
d_call: TRBD1
clone_size: .

cdr3_nt: TGTGCCATCAGTGAGTCGGTAGCGGGAGGATCCTACGAGCAGTACTTC
cdr3_aa: CAISESVAGGSYEQYF
v_call: TRBV10-3
j_call: TRBJ2-7
d_call: TRBD2
clone_size: .

cdr3_nt: TGTGCCAGCAGTCCCTTTAGGCCAGGTCTAAATCAGCCCCAGCATTTT
cdr3_aa: CASSPFRPGLNQPQHF
v_call: TRBV28
j_call: TRBJ1-5
d_call: .
clone_size: .